This T cell receptor beta chain came from a study of read filtering for tumor transcriptome and immune sequencing. About the study: DNase treatment preceded whole-transcriptome library preparation.

Findings of the study overall: Dropping single-read clonotypes raised IR-seq and RNA-seq shared-clonotype correlation. The CD138-negative fraction was mixed bone marrow immune cells, not pure T cells.

From roughly 400 ng of RNA, a library with molecular barcoded alpha/delta and beta/gamma adaptors was made. TCRdb processed the reads anew with MiXCR; each CDR3 protein has one entry. The sample shows 93,000 or so distinct CDR3 sequences, about a fifth of them seen only once. CDR1 is SGHRS, CDR2 YFSETQ, per germline. The V end lost 6 bases, the J end lost 4 bases, and 10 bases lay between the germline ends. This CDR3 comprises 13 residues. This clonotype was counted at least ten times. The antigen is not known. Bone marrow was sampled from every patient at the time of active disease. This TCR was sampled from a donor older than 35 with multiple myeloma. The chain employs TRBV5-1 and TRBJ2-2, with no clear D. The sequenced sample consisted of a population of CD138-negative cells sorted from bone marrow. CDR3 sequence reads: CASNAGSTGELFF. CDR3 nucleotide sequence: TGCGCCAGCAACGCCGGCAGCACCGGGGAGCTGTTTTTT.